A selection of T cell receptor beta chains follows, all from one sample in a study of long-term antiretroviral therapy in people with HIV. The repertoire was sequenced with immunoSEQ multiplex PCR; TCRdb's copy has only in-frame clones and lacks some. Among approximately 35,000 clones listed, around 80% were seen once. Sequences were derived from unsorted PBMCs, sampled 2 years after starting antiretroviral therapy. These receptor sequences come from a woman aged 50 to 60 with HIV. Both conserved end residues are part of each CDR3.

V gene: TRBV7-2
J gene: TRBJ2-2
CDR3 protein: CASSLGGAGTGELFF

V gene: TRBV7-9
J gene: TRBJ2-2
CDR3 protein: CAQSRNIESTGELFF

V gene: TRBV5-1
J gene: TRBJ2-1
CDR3 protein: CARAGQYNEQFF

V gene: TRBV5-1
J gene: TRBJ2-3
CDR3 protein: CASSIGPDTFTDTQYF

V gene: TRBV30
J gene: TRBJ1-1
CDR3 protein: CAWSYTGGTEAFF

V gene: TRBV6-1
J gene: TRBJ1-3
CDR3 protein: CASSEVGYGNTIYF

V gene: TRBV5-1
J gene: TRBJ2-2
CDR3 protein: CASSLGGGGHGELFF

V gene: TRBV14
J gene: TRBJ2-7
CDR3 protein: CASSHPAGDEQYF

V gene: TRBV27
J gene: TRBJ2-7
CDR3 protein: CASSSTGTVYEQYF

V gene: TRBV12-5
J gene: TRBJ2-1
CDR3 protein: CASGLVSGGANEQFF

V gene: TRBV5-1
J gene: TRBJ1-4
CDR3 protein: CASSTQGSWREKLFF

V gene: TRBV2
J gene: TRBJ2-4
CDR3 protein: CASSLPGTGGDIQYF

V gene: TRBV11-2
J gene: TRBJ1-6
CDR3 protein: CASSQGVRGGSPLHF

V gene: TRBV19
J gene: TRBJ1-6
CDR3 protein: CASRPDKGYNSPLHF

V gene: TRBV7-9
J gene: TRBJ1-3
CDR3 protein: CASSPPPPEGNTIYF

V gene: TRBV5-1
J gene: TRBJ1-1
CDR3 protein: CASSLARGDTEAFF

V gene: TRBV25-1
J gene: TRBJ2-4
CDR3 protein: CASMGGLNIQYF

V gene: TRBV7-2
J gene: TRBJ2-3
CDR3 protein: CASRPLGRGGYTDTQYF

V gene: TRBV5-8
J gene: TRBJ2-6
CDR3 protein: CASSLGGFSGANVLTF

V gene: TRBV6-5
J gene: TRBJ1-4
CDR3 protein: CASSSRGVEKLFF

V gene: TRBV28
J gene: TRBJ1-6
CDR3 protein: CATATQQGRSPLHF

V gene: TRBV6-1
J gene: TRBJ2-2
CDR3 protein: CASSETLAGGPNGELFF

V gene: TRBV18
J gene: TRBJ1-1
CDR3 protein: CASSPERITEAFF

V gene: TRBV7-3
J gene: TRBJ1-6
CDR3 protein: CASSVLPGQDSPLHF

V gene: TRBV4-1
J gene: TRBJ2-1
CDR3 protein: CASSQDKGTGGNEQFF

V gene: TRBV5-5
J gene: TRBJ1-3
CDR3 protein: CASSSSRENTIYF

V gene: TRBV6-5
J gene: TRBJ2-1
CDR3 protein: CASSASGGAYEQFF

V gene: TRBV29-1
J gene: TRBJ2-3
CDR3 protein: CSVVSRVSDTQYF

V gene: TRBV5-6
J gene: TRBJ1-3
CDR3 protein: CASSFWQSSGNTIYF

V gene: TRBV19
J gene: TRBJ2-7
CDR3 protein: CASSIGTGAYEQYF

V gene: TRBV18
J gene: TRBJ1-1
CDR3 protein: CASSPGNTEAFF

V gene: TRBV5-1
J gene: TRBJ2-1
CDR3 protein: CASSLGRARLSYNEQFF

V gene: TRBV18
J gene: TRBJ2-3
CDR3 protein: CASSPPPVTDTQYF

V gene: TRBV7-9
J gene: TRBJ2-7
CDR3 protein: CASSLASGDPYEQYF

V gene: TRBV6-6
J gene: TRBJ2-5
CDR3 protein: CASAAGGSQETQYF

V gene: TRBV30
J gene: TRBJ1-6
CDR3 protein: CAWVGQAGSPLHF

V gene: TRBV7-9
J gene: TRBJ1-1
CDR3 protein: CASSTHVEAFF

V gene: TRBV7-6
J gene: TRBJ2-5
CDR3 protein: CASSLEAGGRETQYF

V gene: TRBV5-1
J gene: TRBJ2-2
CDR3 protein: CASSLWRTRTGELFF

V gene: TRBV14
J gene: TRBJ1-2
CDR3 protein: CASSQEMVGTYGYTF

V gene: TRBV2
J gene: TRBJ1-1
CDR3 protein: CASRPGTGSSTEAFF

V gene: TRBV12-5
J gene: TRBJ2-5
CDR3 protein: CASGNEGKTDQETQYF

V gene: TRBV7-3
J gene: TRBJ2-1
CDR3 protein: CASSLGGDRAYNEQFF

V gene: TRBV12-5
J gene: TRBJ2-2
CDR3 protein: CASGFSGGMGENTGELFF

V gene: TRBV12-5
J gene: TRBJ2-1
CDR3 protein: CASGSPAGQPSGVGEQFF

V gene: TRBV15
J gene: TRBJ1-4
CDR3 protein: CATSREKTTDEKLFF

V gene: TRBV6-1
J gene: TRBJ1-1
CDR3 protein: CASRRVVTEAFF

V gene: TRBV18
J gene: TRBJ1-1
CDR3 protein: CASSPYPTGEVTEAFF